Listed here are 20 T cell receptor beta chains from one sample, sequenced in a study of cytomegalovirus exposure and HLA in healthy donors. TCRdb keeps only in-frame clones here, not all; method: immunoSEQ multiplex PCR. The data show 150,000 to 200,000 clones, around nine tenths seen once. Material: PBMCs. The receptors were gathered from a man under 40 in good health and CMV-seropositive.

The chain couples TRBV2 to TRBJ1-5; TRBD1 matches 7 bases. The trim removed 2 bases at V and 1 base at J, leaving 8 bases unmatched. The CDR3 spans 17 residues. CDR1 SNHLY and CDR2 FYNNEI come from the germline V gene. The CDR3 sequence: CASSELRQGGSNQPQHF. Here the CDR3 DNA reads TGTGCCAGCAGTGAATTAAGACAGGGAGGAAGCAATCAGCCCCAGCATTTT.

The chain is built from TRBV4-1 and TRBJ2-7; 7 nucleotides agree with TRBD1. Germline V gene sequence: CDR1 MGHRA, CDR2 YSYEKL. The CDR3 length is 15 residues. Unmatched junction bases numbered 5, after V lost 0 bases and J lost 3 bases. The CDR3 nucleotides are TGCGCCAGCAGCCAAGATATACAGGGGAACTACGAGCAGTACTTC. It specifies CASSQDIQGNYEQYF.

J is TRBJ2-3 and V is TRBV5-1, with D possibly matching TRBD2 (6 bases). V lost 3 bases, J lost 5 bases, and 19 bases lay in between. The CDR3 is made up of 16 amino acids. Per germline, CDR1 SGHRS and CDR2 YFSETQ. The CDR3 is CASSYDGPGRGDTQYF. Here the CDR3 DNA reads TGCGCCAGCAGCTATGACGGTCCGGGGCGGGGAGATACGCAGTATTTT.

V is TRBV6-6 and J is TRBJ2-2, with D unclear. Trimming shortened V by 1 base and J by 8 bases, and 17 bases separated the two germline ends. The CDR3 spans 16 residues. Germline V lookup: CDR1 MNHNY, CDR2 SVGAGI (reference sequence). The CDR3 loop is CASSYWLSGFMGELFF. The CDR3 DNA reads TGTGCCAGCAGTTACTGGTTAAGTGGTTTTATGGGGGAGCTGTTTTTT.

The chain joins TRBV7-3 to TRBJ2-5, with D unresolved. The CDR3 is 13 residues long. The germline V and J ends were trimmed by 0 bases and 2 bases, with 4 bases remaining between them. Germline lookup yields CDR1 SGHTA and CDR2 FQGTGA. The CDR3 DNA reads as TGTGCCAGCAGCTTAACCTTGCAAGAGACCCAGTACTTC. This sequence encodes CASSLTLQETQYF.

This clone showed up just once. V gene TRBV9 combines with J gene TRBJ2-1, with TRBD1 identical over 10 bases. Germline values: CDR1 SGDLS, CDR2 YYNGEE. CDR3 size: 15 residues. V shed 0 bases, J shed 4 bases, and the junction held 1 base outside the gene matches. The CDR3 DNA reads TGTGCCAGCAGCGTAGGACAGGGGGCTTACAATGAGCAGTTCTTC. Protein sequence: CASSVGQGAYNEQFF.

This sequence joins TRBV5-5 and TRBJ1-1; D uncertain. V was pared by 1 base and J by 4 bases, with 8 bases between. Germline loops: CDR1 SGHKS, CDR2 YYEKEE (reference sequence). This CDR3 comprises 13 residues. CDR3 amino acids: CASSLSYGTEAFF. The CDR3 DNA follows: TGTGCCAGCAGCTTGAGTTACGGCACTGAAGCTTTCTTT.

The chain uses TRBV7-2 and TRBJ1-1; D may be TRBD1 (5 bases). V lost 5 bases and J 1 base, leaving 17 bases between the germline ends. The CDR3 is made up of 16 amino acids. Germline V gene lookup returns CDR1 SGHTA and CDR2 FQGNSA. The CDR3 DNA follows: TGTGCCAGCAGCGCCTATCCCGGGACGGGGAACACTGAAGCTTTCTTT. Encoded protein: CASSAYPGTGNTEAFF.

The chain is built from TRBV7-2 and TRBJ2-4, with D possibly being TRBD1 (5 bases). CDR3 length: 15 amino acids. CDR1 and CDR2 (germline): SGHTA, FQGNSA. V lost 4 bases and J lost 0, with 10 bases in between. CDR3 residues: CASSSPTVAKNIQYF. The DNA of the CDR3 is TGTGCCAGCAGCTCACCGACAGTAGCCAAAAACATTCAGTACTTC. Filled out from reference TRBV7-2 and TRBJ2-4, the complete variable domain reads GAGVSQSPSNKVTEKGKDVELRCDPISGHTALYWYRQSLGQGLEFLIYFQGNSAPDKSGLPSDRFSAERTGGSVSTLTIQRTQQEDSAVYLCASSSPTVAKNIQYFGAGTRLSVL.

The chain carries TRBV4-1 and TRBJ1-5; D perhaps matches TRBD1 (5 bases). The CDR3 sequence is 14 residues long. The V gene lost 0 bases and the J gene lost 5 bases, with 8 bases spanning the gap. Germline lookup yields CDR1 MGHRA and CDR2 YSYEKL. In nucleotides, the CDR3 is TGCGCCAGCAGCCAAGATCGGGGGGATCAGCCCCAGCATTTT. Its translation is CASSQDRGDQPQHF.

The table lists this clone with a count of one. The chain joins TRBV6-1 to TRBJ2-7; D ambiguous. V dropped 7 bases and J dropped 2 bases, with 15 bases sitting between them. Looked up from germline, CDR1 is MNHNS and CDR2 is SASEGT. The CDR3 length is 14 residues. CDR3 sequence (DNA): TGTGCCAGCATCGCTAACACATATCCCTACGAGCAGTACTTC. Protein product: CASIANTYPYEQYF.

V is TRBV5-1 and J is TRBJ2-1; no clear D gene. CDR1 is SGHRS, CDR2 YFSETQ, per germline. V was shortened by 4 bases and J by 6 bases, with 11 bases between the two germline ends. This CDR3 is 13 amino acids long. CDR3 sequence: CASSPMGFNEQFF. CDR3 bases: TGCGCCAGCAGCCCCATGGGGTTCAATGAGCAGTTCTTC.

This rearrangement joins TRBV5-1 to TRBJ2-7; D is uncertain. CDR1 is SGHRS and CDR2 is YFSETQ in the germline V gene. CDR3 length: 14 residues. Trimming cost V 1 base and J 0 bases, with 8 bases left between them. In nucleotides, the CDR3 is TGCGCCAGCAGCTTGTTTGCCAGCTCCTACGAGCAGTACTTC. Residues: CASSLFASSYEQYF.

Concerning this clone: One junction end does not reproduce the germline sequence, and a read error may be involved. The chain joins TRBV5-6 to TRBJ2-7; 14 bases line up with TRBD2. Germline assignment: CDR1 SGHDT and CDR2 YYEEEE. This CDR3 comprises 17 residues. The CDR3 region has the DNA TGTGCCAGCAGCTTATCGGGACTAGCGGGAGTCAAGTACGGGCAGTACTTC. It is translated as CASSLSGLAGVKYGQYF.

The rearrangement joins TRBV4-1 to TRBJ2-7, with D tentatively TRBD1 (5 bases). The ends were cut back, 1 base at V and 7 bases at J, with 5 bases in the middle. Germline-derived CDR1 and CDR2 are MGHRA and YSYEKL. The CDR3 spans 11 residues. The CDR3, as DNA: TGCGCCAGCAGCCAAGCAGGGGAGCAGTACTTC. It translates to CASSQAGEQYF.

V and J are TRBV7-2 and TRBJ2-2; the D gene is possibly TRBD2 (6 bases). The CDR3 length is 14 residues. V lost 3 bases to trimming and J lost 5 bases, with 10 bases between them. CDR1 and CDR2 from the germline V gene are SGHTA and FQGNSA. CDR3 residues: CASSFRGGTGELFF. DNA for the CDR3: TGTGCCAGCAGCTTCCGTGGGGGGACCGGGGAGCTGTTTTTT.

Worth noting for this clone: At one end the junction does not follow the germline gene, possibly because of a read error. The chain is built from TRBV29-1 and TRBJ2-1; tentatively, D is TRBD2 (5 bases). CDR1 and CDR2 from the germline V gene are SQVTM and ANQGSEA. The CDR3 extends over 14 amino acids. CDR3 loop: CSVEGFGVVNGQFF. The CDR3 nucleotides are TGCAGCGTCGAGGGCTTTGGGGTTGTTAATGGGCAGTTCTTC.

The chain combines TRBV7-8 with TRBJ2-5, with D uncertain. The germline V gene encodes CDR1 SGHVS and CDR2 FQNEAQ. This CDR3 is 17 amino acids long. Trimming cost V 0 bases and J 5 bases, with 19 bases left between them. The CDR3: CASSLAIFGVGKETQYF. CDR3 nucleotide sequence: TGTGCCAGCAGCTTAGCGATCTTTGGGGTGGGGAAGGAGACCCAGTACTTC.

V gene TRBV12-5 combines with J gene TRBJ1-2, with TRBD1 matching over 7 bases. The CDR3 sequence is 14 residues long. Trimming cost V 4 bases and J 2 bases; bases outside gene matches: 4. From germline, CDR1 is LGHNT and CDR2 FRNRAP. Here the CDR3 reads CASGSQDRNYGYTF. CDR3 DNA sequence: TGTGCTAGTGGTTCCCAGGACAGGAACTATGGCTACACCTTC. Supplemented by reference TRBV12-5 and TRBJ1-2, the full variable domain reads DARVTQTPRHKVTEMGQEVTMRCQPILGHNTVFWYRQTMMQGLELLAYFRNRAPLDDSGMPKDRFSAEMPDATLATLKIQPSEPRDSAVYFCASGSQDRNYGYTFGSGTRLTVV.

This clone was detected a few times. The rearrangement joins TRBV29-1 to TRBJ1-2; D perhaps matches TRBD1 (6 bases). Per the germline V gene, CDR1 is SQVTM and CDR2 is ANQGSEA. Trimming took off 5 bases at V and 6 bases at J, with 10 bases between the two ends. The CDR3 is 11 amino acids. CDR3 in amino acids: CSVYRTDGYTF. The CDR3 DNA reads as TGCAGCGTTTACAGGACAGATGGCTACACCTTC.